This TCR beta chain stems from a study of shared clonotypes between healthy human individuals (dated by TCRdb to the early 2020s). Broadly, across the study: The cohort comprised two women and a few men aged 18 to 49 years. For each donor, three plates each were used for CD4 naive and CD4 memory, two plates were used for CD8 naive, and one plate was used for CD8 memory. Leukapheresis yielded between about 0.9 and 10 billion PBMCs per donor. Blood TCR repertoires of four to six healthy adults were deeply sequenced to estimate repertoire size and the extent of clonotype sharing between individuals. To increase sequencing depth and limit assay-specific biases, TCR repertoire library preparation and sequencing were carried out by different laboratories using diverse techniques.

Notes on this clone: What antigen it recognizes has not been identified. Base quality data are lacking; no much larger clone is found one base away.

CD8 naive samples consisted of CD45RO-negative cells that were positively selected for CCR7, yielding a CD45RA+CCR7+ population without TemRA cells. Donors were healthy HIV-negative adults with no recently reported acute infections or vaccinations. Every donor was a Caucasian adult living in Nashville, Tennessee, USA. Blood was collected by leukapheresis, and PBMCs were isolated by Ficoll-Histopaque density gradient centrifugation and then cryopreserved in liquid nitrogen vapor phase. Analytical flow cytometry was used to check the purity and quantity of each magnetically sorted T cell population. From each sorted fraction, genomic DNA was isolated and quantified by UV absorbance on a Nanodrop 2000c. On the study overall, not on this receptor specifically: Naive subsets generally had larger estimated clonotype richness than memory subsets. Sampling was limited to blood, and TCR repertoires in tissue likely differ from TCR repertoires in blood. Even with the large sequencing depth, rarefaction of the sorted-subset datasets indicated that sequencing was incomplete. Higher generation probabilities were observed for clonotypes shared by all four sorted-subset donors than for non-shared clonotypes. Pairwise subsampling led to the expectation that sequencing depth would affect the degree of clonotype sharing among donors. When several donors were compared, the shared fraction of clonotypes was approximately 5% for naive CD4, 3.5% to 4% for naive CD8, 2% to 2.5% for memory CD4, and 0.4% for memory CD8. Because the study included only a small number of donors, the genetic and exposure-history diversity represented was limited.

Using the deep immunoSEQ assay, multiplex PCR amplified TCR CDR3 regions from genomic DNA. For each cell subset, the extracted genomic DNA was distributed evenly across all wells of several immunoSEQ 96-well plates, and each plate served as one replicate. Each replicate PCR for sorted subsets received around 0.2 ug genomic DNA, equal to tens of thousands of T cell genomes. The purified libraries were quantified using a Qubit 3.0 fluorometer, sized with a Bioanalyzer 2100, and then quantified again using the KAPA Library Quantification kit. A separate single-read 150-cycle Illumina NextSeq 550 flow cell was used to sequence each immunoSEQ 96-well plate. The authors' analysis ran thus. The immunoSEQ output contained only junctional sequences without quality scores, so filtering could not match that applied to full-length reads. Sequences were annotated with PyIR, a Python wrapper for IgBLAST v1.9, and V/J genes and CDR3 were assigned using IMGT germline references. Any read was removed if the V/J assignment was weak (E-value above 1e-6), the CDR3 was missing, or the read contained stop codons, out-of-frame junctions, or ambiguous translated residues. V3J clonotypes were defined by identical inferred V gene, J gene, and CDR3 amino acid sequence. Percentage overlap between repertoires was calculated by dividing the number of shared unique clonotypes by the size of the smaller repertoire. Repertoire richness was assessed with RTK rarefaction, the Chao1 estimator, and Recon v2.1 estimates of unobserved clonotypes. OLGA was used to compute generation probabilities for all TCRbeta clonotypes that the gDNA method yielded from a few donors. TCRdb provides this immuneACCESS table in a form limited to in-frame rearrangements. Some clones are lacking; in checked studies, under half of them reflect an unresolved V gene, and why the rest are absent is not known. V, J and clone size are those of that table, while D and trimming were read from the DNA. The table for this sample lists some 2,100,000 clones; about 92% of them were counted only once. The ten largest clones capture more than 1.5% of the sample.

From the cysteine through the phenylalanine, the CDR3 covers 17 amino acids. Just the 51-base CDR3 DNA is kept, in frame starting at base 1. The germline V gene (reference sequence) supplies CDR1 MNHEY and CDR2 SMNVEV. V loses 2 bases at its end and J loses 6 bases; junction bases beyond the gene matches: 16. The sequenced sample was naive CD8+ T cells from PBMCs. According to the study, the label for this sample's cell subset or site signals: CD45RA+CCR7+. Here the chain combines TRBV27 and TRBJ2-7, and TRBD2 matches 7 of the central bases. The TCR comes from a man aged 18 to 35 in good health. Some clones in this sample may be carry-over from other donors' samples. The CDR3 sequence is CASSLTGHGSGIGEQYF. In nucleotide form, the sequence is TGTGCCAGCAGTTTAACCGGCCACGGGAGCGGGATAGGCGAGCAGTACTTC.